The 17 T cell receptor beta chains given below trace back to one sample, sequenced in a study of T cells in Graves' hyperthyroidism and ophthalmopathy. Amplification of TCR beta CDR3 regions used RNA as the template. RT-PCR in the first round (using the HTBI primer set) targeted the TCR CDR3. One entry per CDR3 protein, called by TCRdb with MiXCR from the multiplex PCR reads. The profile shows about 560,000 distinct CDR3 sequences, over 15% of them singletons. Sequences were obtained from blood. The source of these receptors is a young woman with Graves' hyperthyroidism.

This clonotype came up many times. The gene calls are TRBV20-1 and TRBJ2-1; 8 nucleotides agree with TRBD2. The CDR3 contains 19 residues. Trimming cost V 3 bases and J 4 bases; bases outside gene matches: 20. Germline V lookup: CDR1 DFQATT, CDR2 SNEGSKA (reference sequence). In nucleotides, the CDR3 is TGCAGTGCTAGGTCAGTCGGTGGTGAGCGGGAGATCCCGTACAATGAGCAGTTCTTC. Translated, it gives CSARSVGGEREIPYNEQFF.

The chain recombines TRBV7-2 with TRBJ1-5; perhaps TRBD1 as D (6 bases). V was cut by 1 base and J by 6 bases, with 10 bases left in between. The germline gives CDR1 SGHTA, CDR2 FQGNSA. This CDR3 is 14 amino acids long. The CDR3: CASSLDGGRQPQHF. The CDR3 DNA sequence: TGTGCCAGCAGCTTAGATGGGGGGCGTCAGCCCCAGCATTTT.

For this clonotype: Germline is not matched at one junction end, which may reflect a read error. CDR3 coding DNA: TGCAGTGCTAGGTCGTCAGGGACCACTGAAGATTTCTTT. Translated: CSARSSGTTEDFF. The V and J genes are TRBV20-1 and TRBJ1-1; possible D gene TRBD1, 5 bases. The germline gives CDR1 DFQATT, CDR2 SNEGSKA (reference sequence). The CDR3 length is 13 residues.

A few counts support this clonotype. The genes are TRBV7-2 and TRBJ2-7; either TRBD1 or TRBD2 may supply D (5 bases each). This CDR3 has 14 amino acids. Trimming removed 4 bases from V and 3 bases from J, with 13 bases in between. Germline V lookup: CDR1 SGHTA, CDR2 FQGNSA. CDR3 in DNA: TGTGCCAGCAGCTGGGGACCGAAATACTACGAGCAGTACTTC. Translating it yields CASSWGPKYYEQYF. Full variable domain (outside the CDR3, taken from reference TRBV7-2 and TRBJ2-7): GAGVSQSPSNKVTEKGKDVELRCDPISGHTALYWYRQSLGQGLEFLIYFQGNSAPDKSGLPSDRFSAERTGGSVSTLTIQRTQQEDSAVYLCASSWGPKYYEQYFGPGTRLTVT.

This clonotype was counted a few times. The rearrangement links TRBV19 to TRBJ1-6; D may be TRBD1 (5 bases). Germline V gives CDR1 LNHDA, CDR2 SQIVND (reference sequence). CDR3 length: 14 residues. V gave up 5 bases and J gave up 7 bases, with 12 bases separating them. The CDR3 protein is CASSRQQRNSPLHF. The CDR3, as DNA: TGTGCCAGTAGTCGACAGCAGCGAAATTCACCCCTCCACTTT.

This clonotype occurred many times. The chain has TRBV2 and TRBJ2-1; possible D gene TRBD2, 5 bases. V was clipped by 3 bases and J by 5 bases, with 14 bases between them. This CDR3 region has 15 residues. CDR1 is SNHLY and CDR2 is FYNNEI in the germline V gene. The CDR3, as DNA: TGTGCCAGCAGTGAGTCGGCTAGCACCAACAATGAGCAGTTCTTC. Translated: CASSESASTNNEQFF.

The gene calls are TRBV5-1 and TRBJ2-1, with TRBD2 matching over 9 bases. The V gene end was trimmed by 0 bases and the J gene end by 0 bases; junction bases not matched to a gene: 10. This CDR3 is built from 19 residues. Germline CDR1 and CDR2: SGHRS and YFSETQ. The CDR3 DNA sequence: TGCGCCAGCAGCTTGGCTCGCGGGAGGGCCTCGGGCTCCTACAATGAGCAGTTCTTC. Protein product: CASSLARGRASGSYNEQFF.

V gene TRBV7-8 combines with J gene TRBJ2-1; TRBD1 matches 11 bases. Trimming removed 1 base from V and 5 bases from J; junction bases left unmatched: 1. Germline CDR1 is SGHVS and CDR2 is FQNEAQ. The CDR3 runs 15 residues. In DNA form, the CDR3 reads TGTGCCAGCAGCTTAGGGACAGGGGGCAACAATGAGCAGTTCTTC. Amino acids: CASSLGTGGNNEQFF.

In this sample, this clonotype turned up once. The chain is built from TRBV6-2 or TRBV6-3 and TRBJ2-3; tentatively, D is TRBD1 or TRBD2 (5 bases each). CDR1 and CDR2 from the germline V gene are MNHEY and SVGEGT. The CDR3 is made up of 16 amino acids. Trimming pared 6 bases from V and 6 bases from J, leaving 22 bases between. The CDR3 DNA sequence: TGTGCCAGCAGCAGCCCGGGACCCTCTTCGTTGGATACGCAGTATTTT. It encodes CASSSPGPSSLDTQYF.

This clonotype was seen a few times. The V and J genes are TRBV3-1 and TRBJ2-5; 14 nucleotides agree with TRBD2. This CDR3 contains 16 residues. V gave up 1 base and J gave up 7 bases; unmatched junction bases: 5. CDR1 LGHDT and CDR2 YNNKEL come from the germline V gene (reference sequence). The CDR3 reads CASSQAWTSGGPTQYF. Here the CDR3 DNA reads TGTGCCAGCAGCCAAGCCTGGACTAGCGGGGGGCCGACCCAGTACTTC.

The chain couples TRBV18 to TRBJ2-2, with TRBD1 matching 10 bases. The germline V gene has CDR1 KGHSH and CDR2 LQKENI. Trimming at V came to 3 bases and at J to 3 bases, leaving 4 bases not matched to a gene. This CDR3 comprises 16 residues. The CDR3, as DNA: TGTGCCAGCTCACCGAGGGACAGGGGAGACACCGGGGAGCTGTTTTTT. Its translation: CASSPRDRGDTGELFF.

The rearrangement links TRBV5-4 to TRBJ2-5; tentatively, D is TRBD2 (7 bases). V shed 3 bases and J shed 5 bases, with 23 bases lying between them. CDR1 SGHNT and CDR2 YYREEE come from the germline V gene (reference sequence). CDR3 length equals 17 residues. CDR3 DNA: TGTGCCAGCAGCTACCGTTTGGGGGGGGCCGTTCAGGAGACCCAGTACTTC. Translation gives CASSYRLGGAVQETQYF.

About this clonotype: This may come from a read error, since a much larger clone is one base off. The V call is TRBV3-1, the J call TRBJ1-6; no firm D call. CDR3 size: 13 residues. Germline-derived CDR1 and CDR2 are LGHDT and YNNKEL (reference sequence). The CDR3 region is CANSQEYDSPLHF. The CDR3 region has the DNA TGTGCCAACAGCCAAGAGTACGATTCACCCCTCCACTTT.

This clonotype was picked up a small number of times. The gene calls are TRBV3-1 and TRBJ2-5; 12 bases are a match to TRBD2. V shed 4 bases and J 4 bases; nucleotides not matched to a gene: 4. Germline CDR1 and CDR2: LGHDT and YNNKEL (reference sequence). The CDR3 runs to 15 residues. The CDR3 DNA is TGTGCCAGCAGCCCTAGCGGGAGGGCCGGAGAGACCCAGTACTTC. This sequence encodes CASSPSGRAGETQYF.

This clonotype was seen repeatedly, ten times or more. The rearrangement links TRBV20-1 to TRBJ1-1, with unresolved D. Germline values: CDR1 DFQATT, CDR2 SNEGSKA (reference sequence). The V gene lost 0 bases and the J gene lost 11 bases, with 19 bases spanning the gap. The CDR3 extends over 14 amino acids. CDR3 in amino acids: CSARDSAGRLVAFF. The CDR3 nucleotides are TGCAGTGCTAGAGATTCGGCAGGTCGATTGGTGGCTTTCTTT.

At least ten counts were recorded for this clonotype. CDR3 nucleotide sequence: TGTGCCAGCAGCTTAGCGCCGGGATCATATGGCTACACCTTC. Amino acids: CASSLAPGSYGYTF. V gene TRBV7-2 combines with J gene TRBJ1-2; no definite D call. Per the germline V gene, CDR1 is SGHTA and CDR2 is FQGNSA. This CDR3 contains 14 residues. Trimming took 0 bases from V and 5 from J, leaving 10 bases between them.

This chain's CDR3 is CSVKDRGRSYEQYF. CDR3 sequence (DNA): TGCAGCGTCAAGGACAGGGGCCGGTCCTACGAGCAGTACTTC. The gene calls are TRBV29-1 and TRBJ2-7; 9 bases are a match to TRBD1. CDR1 SQVTM and CDR2 ANQGSEA come from the germline V gene. The CDR3 sequence is 14 residues long. Unmatched junction bases numbered 7, after V lost 6 bases and J lost 1 base.